Listed below are T cell receptor beta chains from one sample, sequenced in a study of blood T cell repertoires in COVID-19. Libraries were prepared by immunoSEQ multiplex PCR; TCRdb keeps only in-frame clonotypes and omits some of them. The sample records fewer than 350,000 clones, around 90% being singletons. The sequenced material came from PBMCs or T cells enriched from blood (not recorded which). The receptor source for this set is a woman aged 60-75 years in a cohort exposed to, infected with or recovered from COVID-19 (not recorded which). The CDR3 runs from the conserved cysteine through the conserved F or W. D genes are given only for firm matches. The size field is filled for only some rows; it gives once, few, many or a size class.

.	TRBV9	TRBJ1-2	TRBD1	TGTGCCAGCAGCGTTGGGACAGGGGTTAACTATGGCTACACCTTC	CASSVGTGVNYGYTF
.	TRBV6-6	TRBJ2-7	.	TGTGCCAGCAGTTACTCGAAGGCCGGAGACTACGAGCAGTACTTC	CASSYSKAGDYEQYF
.	TRBV7-2	TRBJ1-1	TRBD1	TGTGCCAGCAGCCGGGACAGGGGGCTAGGAACTGAAGCTTTCTTT	CASSRDRGLGTEAFF
.	TRBV6-2/TRBV6-3	TRBJ1-3	TRBD1	TGTGCCAGCAGTACACCTCAGACAGGGTCTGAGGACACCATATATTTT	CASSTPQTGSEDTIYF
few	TRBV7-9	TRBJ1-1	TRBD1	TGTGCCAGCAGCCGGGGGGGACAGTTGAACACTGAAGCTTTCTTT	CASSRGGQLNTEAFF
once	TRBV6-2/TRBV6-3	TRBJ1-1	.	TGTGCCAGCAGTTATGGGCGCATGAACACTGAAGCTTTCTTT	CASSYGRMNTEAFF
.	TRBV3-1/TRBV3-2	TRBJ1-2	.	TGTGCCAGCAGCCTCTATGAAGCTAACTATGGCTACACCTTC	CASSLYEANYGYTF
.	TRBV6-5	TRBJ1-1	TRBD1	TGTGCCAGCAGTTACGGGGACAGGAACACTGAAGCTTTCTTT	CASSYGDRNTEAFF
.	TRBV6-6	TRBJ1-5	.	TGTGCCAGCAGCCCCCGGGACTCTTATCAGCCCCAGCATTTT	CASSPRDSYQPQHF
.	TRBV28	TRBJ1-1	TRBD1	TGTGCCAGCAGTTTATACCAGGGGGCTGGAGGCACTGAAGCTTTCTTT	CASSLYQGAGGTEAFF
.	TRBV30	TRBJ2-7	TRBD1	TGTGCCTGGGGGGGGGCACCCTCGCCGGGACAGGGGGAATACGAGCAGTACTTC	CAWGGAPSPGQGEYEQYF
few	TRBV6-6	TRBJ2-1	TRBD2	TGTGCCAGCAGTCCCCTGGGGTGGGCGGGAGGTGCCGATGAGCAGTTCTTC	CASSPLGWAGGADEQFF
.	TRBV11-3	TRBJ2-5	.	TGTGCCAGCAGCTTAGATCGACGCACCAGTGGAGGGCAAGAGACCCAGTACTTC	CASSLDRRTSGGQETQYF
.	TRBV5-1	TRBJ1-1	.	TGCGCCAGCAGCCGCGATGCTATGAACACTGAAGCTTTCTTT	CASSRDAMNTEAFF
.	TRBV19	TRBJ2-7	.	TGTGCCAGTAGTACGGATCCTGGGACTGCTTACGAGCAGTACTTC	CASSTDPGTAYEQYF
.	TRBV15	TRBJ2-2	TRBD2	TGTGCCACCAGCAGTCTTCCGGGACTAGCATTTGACACCGGGGAGCTGTTTTTT	CATSSLPGLAFDTGELFF
.	TRBV5-1	TRBJ2-1	.	TGCGCCAGCAGCTCTGGGAGTGGGGTCTACAATGAGCAGTTCTTC	CASSSGSGVYNEQFF
once	TRBV7-7	TRBJ2-1	TRBD2	TGTGCTAGCAGCCCGTCTAGCGGGAGGGCCCCCTACAATGAGCAGTTCTTC	CASSPSSGRAPYNEQFF
.	TRBV6-7	TRBJ2-3	.	TGTGCCAGGGTGACAGGCGTCACTAGCACAGATACGCAGTATTTT	CARVTGVTSTDTQYF
once	TRBV5-1	TRBJ2-1	TRBD2	TGCGCCAGCAGGACTAGCGGAAGCTCCTACAATGAGCAGTTCTTC	CASRTSGSSYNEQFF
.	TRBV27	TRBJ2-7	TRBD1	TGTGCCAGCGGTTCCGGGACAGGGGTCTACGAGCAGTACTTC	CASGSGTGVYEQYF
.	TRBV7-2	TRBJ1-3	.	TGTGCCAGCAGCCCCACCAGCTCTGGAAACACCATATATTTT	CASSPTSSGNTIYF
.	TRBV5-8	TRBJ1-3	.	TGTGCCAGCAGCTTGGTCCAGGGAAACACCATATATTTT	CASSLVQGNTIYF
.	TRBV2	TRBJ1-6	.	TGTGCCAGCAGCCCCGGACGGAGGGGCGGCGCGGCACCCCTCCACTTT	CASSPGRRGGAAPLHF
.	TRBV7-2	TRBJ2-1	TRBD2	TGTGCCAGCAGCCCCGTAGCGGGAGTTAACAATGAGCAGTTCTTC	CASSPVAGVNNEQFF
.	TRBV28	TRBJ2-7	TRBD2	TGTGCCAGCGGGAGGGTCTACGAGCAGTACTTC	CASGRVYEQYF
.	TRBV20-1	TRBJ1-5	TRBD1	TGCAGTGCTAGTCAGGACAGGGGCAATCAGCCCCAGCATTTT	CSASQDRGNQPQHF
.	TRBV5-1	TRBJ1-5	.	TGCGCCAGCAGCACAGTGCCAGGGGCTTATCAGCCCCAGCATTTT	CASSTVPGAYQPQHF
.	TRBV7-8	TRBJ2-1	TRBD2	TGTGCCAGCAGCTTAGCAGTACTAGCGGGATCCCTCAATGAGCAGTTCTTC	CASSLAVLAGSLNEQFF
.	TRBV6-6	TRBJ2-7	TRBD1	TGTGCCAGCAGACGCGGACAGGGGACGACTTACGAGCAGTACTTC	CASRRGQGTTYEQYF
.	TRBV15	TRBJ1-4	.	TGTGCCACCAGCGGCGGGGCTAATGAAAAACTGTTTTTT	CATSGGANEKLFF
few	TRBV28	TRBJ1-2	TRBD1	TGTGCCAGCAGTTTCAGGGGGCGCTTTGGTGGCTACACCTTC	CASSFRGRFGGYTF
once	TRBV28	TRBJ2-1	TRBD2	TGTGCCAGCAGTTCCAACCTCCGACTAGCGGGGGAGCAGTTCTTC	CASSSNLRLAGEQFF
.	TRBV28	TRBJ1-6	TRBD1	TGTGCCAGCACCTCCCGGGGGACAGCAAATAATTCACCCCTCCACTTT	CASTSRGTANNSPLHF
.	TRBV28	TRBJ1-1	.	TGTGCCAGCAGTTCCCAGGGGCGGGGGACATCGAACACTGAAGCTTTCTTT	CASSSQGRGTSNTEAFF
.	TRBV6-6	TRBJ1-2	.	TGTGCCAGCAGCCCCCCGATCGACTGGGGCTACACCTTC	CASSPPIDWGYTF
.	TRBV11-1	TRBJ2-1	TRBD2	TGTGCCAGCAGCCGAAGACTAGCGGGAGGAGGCCATGAGCAGTTCTTC	CASSRRLAGGGHEQFF
.	TRBV28	TRBJ2-5	TRBD2	TGTGCCAGCGGGGGGGCTAGCGGGCCCCAAGAGACCCAGTACTTC	CASGGASGPQETQYF
.	TRBV16	TRBJ2-1	TRBD2	TGTGCCAGCAGCCAACCTAGCGGGAGAAGGGATGAGCAGTTCTTC	CASSQPSGRRDEQFF
once	TRBV5-1	TRBJ1-1	.	TGCGCCAGCAGCTTGGCCGGGAATGAAGCTTTCTTT	CASSLAGNEAFF
.	TRBV24-1	TRBJ2-1	.	TGTGCCACCAGTGAGCGCGACAGGAGTGAGCAGTTCTTC	CATSERDRSEQFF
.	TRBV28	TRBJ2-7	TRBD2	TGTGCCAGCAGTTCCGGGACTAGCGGGAGTTCCTACGAGCAGTACTTC	CASSSGTSGSSYEQYF
.	TRBV5-1	TRBJ1-1	.	TGCGCCAGCAGCTTGGGAGGGGGAAACACTGAAGCTTTCTTT	CASSLGGGNTEAFF
.	TRBV11-2	TRBJ1-1	TRBD1	TGTGCCAGCAGCTTAGATCGGGACAGGGTATATGAAGCTTTCTTT	CASSLDRDRVYEAFF
.	TRBV7-8	TRBJ2-1	TRBD2	TGTGCCAGCAGCTTCCCGGTCTTTAGCGGGAGCTCCTACAATGAGCAGTTCTTC	CASSFPVFSGSSYNEQFF
.	TRBV30	TRBJ2-5	TRBD1	TGTGCCTGGGCACCGGGACAGGGAACGGGGACCCAGTACTTC	CAWAPGQGTGTQYF
.	TRBV7-2	TRBJ2-1	.	TGTGCCAGCAGCTTTAAACAGGGGACTAGGGTAAATGAGCAGTTCTTC	CASSFKQGTRVNEQFF
.	TRBV28	TRBJ1-2	.	TGTGCCAGCTCCCCACGGGGTCTCCTCAACCTGTTTTATGGCTACACCTTC	CASSPRGLLNLFYGYTF
.	TRBV7-8	TRBJ2-3	.	TGTGCCAGCAGCTCGACAGATACGCAGTATTTT	CASSSTDTQYF
.	TRBV19	TRBJ1-3	TRBD1	TGTGCCAGTACCCCGGACAGGTCTGGAAACACCATATATTTT	CASTPDRSGNTIYF
.	TRBV2	TRBJ2-5	TRBD2	TGTGCCAGCAGTGAAGAAGTGACTAGCTGGCTCCGGGAGACCCAGTACTTC	CASSEEVTSWLRETQYF
.	TRBV6-5	TRBJ1-6	TRBD1	TGTGCCAGCAGTTACAGGGACAGGGGGCAGTCACCCCTCCACTTT	CASSYRDRGQSPLHF
.	TRBV13	TRBJ1-4	.	TGTGCCAGCAGCTTTGGACAGCTCGGAAAGGAAAAACTGTTTTTT	CASSFGQLGKEKLFF
.	TRBV5-1	TRBJ2-1	TRBD2	TGCGCCAGCAGCTCCCATGTTGGGGATGGGCTAGCGGGGGGAATTTACAATGAGCAGTTCTTC	CASSSHVGDGLAGGIYNEQFF